The clone carrying this T cell receptor beta chain has only one observation. The data were produced by immunoSEQ multiplex PCR, yet TCRdb's version contains in-frame clones alone and is incomplete. This sample has under 300,000 clones, with roughly four fifths found just once. This entry belongs to a study of control samples from healthy donors and cancer patients. The J segment lost 4 bases and the V segment lost 2 bases, leaving 8 bases of the junction unmatched. Germline assignment: CDR1 KGHSH and CDR2 LQKENI. CDR3 size: 18 residues. The J gene is TRBJ2-5, the V gene TRBV18; 15 nucleotides align to TRBD2. The clonotype was recovered from a woman aged 55-70 years with lung cancer. Sequenced input: PBMCs. CDR3 coding DNA: TGTGCCAGCTCACCAAGGCCGGGACTAGCGGGAGGTTTAGAGACCCAGTACTTC. Protein: CASSPRPGLAGGLETQYF.